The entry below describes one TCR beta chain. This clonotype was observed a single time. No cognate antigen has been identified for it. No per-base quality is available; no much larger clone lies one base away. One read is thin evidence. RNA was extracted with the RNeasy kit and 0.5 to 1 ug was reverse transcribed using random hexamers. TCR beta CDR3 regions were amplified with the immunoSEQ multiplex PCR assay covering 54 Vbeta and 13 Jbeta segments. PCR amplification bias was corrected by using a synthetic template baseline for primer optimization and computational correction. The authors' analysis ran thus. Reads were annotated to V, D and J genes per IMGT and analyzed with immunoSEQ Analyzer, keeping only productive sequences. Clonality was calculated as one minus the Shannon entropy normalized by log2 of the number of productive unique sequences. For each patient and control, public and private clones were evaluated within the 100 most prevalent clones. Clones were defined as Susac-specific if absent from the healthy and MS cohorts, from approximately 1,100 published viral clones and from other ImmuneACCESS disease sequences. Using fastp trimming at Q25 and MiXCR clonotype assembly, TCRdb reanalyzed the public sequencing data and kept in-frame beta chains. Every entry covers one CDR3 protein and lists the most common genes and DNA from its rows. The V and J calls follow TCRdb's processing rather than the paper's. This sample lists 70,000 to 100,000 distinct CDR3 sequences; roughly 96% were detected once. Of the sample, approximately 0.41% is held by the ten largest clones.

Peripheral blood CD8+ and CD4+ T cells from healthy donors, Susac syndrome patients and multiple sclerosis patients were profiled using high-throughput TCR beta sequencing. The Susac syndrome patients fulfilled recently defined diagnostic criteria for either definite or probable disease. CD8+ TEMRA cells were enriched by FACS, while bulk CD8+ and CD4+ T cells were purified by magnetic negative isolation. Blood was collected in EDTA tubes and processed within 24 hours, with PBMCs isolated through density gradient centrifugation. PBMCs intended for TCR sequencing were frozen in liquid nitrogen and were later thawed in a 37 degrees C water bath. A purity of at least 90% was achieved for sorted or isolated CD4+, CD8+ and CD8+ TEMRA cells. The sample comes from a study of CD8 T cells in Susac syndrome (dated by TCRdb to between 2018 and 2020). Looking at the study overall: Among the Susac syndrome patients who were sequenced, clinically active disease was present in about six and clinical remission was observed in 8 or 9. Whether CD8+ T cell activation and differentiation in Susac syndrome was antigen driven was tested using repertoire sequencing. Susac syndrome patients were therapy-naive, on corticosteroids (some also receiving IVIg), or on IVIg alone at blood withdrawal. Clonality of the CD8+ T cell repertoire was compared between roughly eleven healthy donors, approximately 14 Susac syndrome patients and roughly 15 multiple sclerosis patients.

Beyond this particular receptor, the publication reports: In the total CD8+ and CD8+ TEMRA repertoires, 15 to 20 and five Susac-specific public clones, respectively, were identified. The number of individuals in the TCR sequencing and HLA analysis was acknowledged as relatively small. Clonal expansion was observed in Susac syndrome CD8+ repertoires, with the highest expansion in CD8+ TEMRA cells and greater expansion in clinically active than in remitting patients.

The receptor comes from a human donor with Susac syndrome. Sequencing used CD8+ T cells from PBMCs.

The sequenced DNA: TGTGCCAGCAGCCAAGACCCCAGTACTACCTACGAGCAGTACTTC. This gives the protein CASSQDPSTTYEQYF. The rearrangement combines TRBV4-2 with TRBJ2-7, with the D gene not clear enough to name. The V and J ends are trimmed by 0 bases and 2 bases, leaving 11 bases between them. From cysteine to phenylalanine, the CDR3 is 15 amino acids long. Only the CDR3 part of the read is kept: 45 bases, read in frame from the first base. Reading the germline V gene gives CDR1 LGHNA and CDR2 YNFKEQ.